This entry features one T cell receptor beta chain sequence. What it recognizes is unknown. Data came from immunoSEQ multiplex PCR; TCRdb stores just in-frame clones and leaves some out. The sample lists over 950,000 clones; 77% were seen once. This entry comes from a study of shared clonotypes between healthy human individuals. Findings of the study overall: Naive subsets tended to show greater estimated richness than memory subsets.

Germline lookup yields CDR1 MGHRA and CDR2 YSYEKL. V dropped 3 bases and J dropped 5; count of bases not matched to a gene: 10. The CDR3 length is 17 residues. Division of CD4+ cells produced a CD45RA+ naive subset and a CD45RA-negative memory subset. The rearrangement joins TRBV4-1 to TRBJ2-1; TRBD2 matches at 10 bases. The sample comprised memory CD4+ T cells from PBMCs. Described subset: CD45RA-negative fraction. This clonotype was sampled from a young man in good health. Some clones in this sample may be carry-over from other donors' samples. The CDR3 region is CASSHASGRGTNNEQFF. The CDR3 DNA sequence: TGCGCCAGCAGCCATGCCAGCGGGAGGGGAACCAACAATGAGCAGTTCTTC.